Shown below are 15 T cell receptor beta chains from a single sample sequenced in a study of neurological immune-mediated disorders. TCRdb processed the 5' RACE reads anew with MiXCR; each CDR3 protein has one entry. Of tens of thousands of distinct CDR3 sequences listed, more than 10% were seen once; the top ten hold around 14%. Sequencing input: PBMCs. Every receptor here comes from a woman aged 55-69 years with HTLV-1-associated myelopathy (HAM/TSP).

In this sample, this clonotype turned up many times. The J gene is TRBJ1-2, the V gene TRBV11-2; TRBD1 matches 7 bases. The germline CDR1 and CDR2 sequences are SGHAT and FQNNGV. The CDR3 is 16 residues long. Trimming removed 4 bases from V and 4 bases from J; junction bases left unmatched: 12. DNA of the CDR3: TGTGCCAGCAGCTCTTTGGGGACAGCTACCGGCTATGGCTACACCTTC. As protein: CASSSLGTATGYGYTF. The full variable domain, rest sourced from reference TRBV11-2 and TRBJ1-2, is EAGVAQSPRYKIIEKRQSVAFWCNPISGHATLYWYQQILGQGPKLLIQFQNNGVVDDSQLPKDRFSAERLKGVDSTLKIQPAKLEDSAVYLCASSSLGTATGYGYTFGSGTRLTVV.

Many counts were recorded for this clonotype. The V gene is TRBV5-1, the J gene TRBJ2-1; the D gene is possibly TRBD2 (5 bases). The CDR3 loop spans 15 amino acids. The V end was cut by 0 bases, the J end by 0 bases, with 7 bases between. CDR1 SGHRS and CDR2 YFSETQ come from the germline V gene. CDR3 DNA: TGCGCCAGCAGCTTGGCGGGGAGCTCCTACAATGAGCAGTTCTTC. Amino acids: CASSLAGSSYNEQFF. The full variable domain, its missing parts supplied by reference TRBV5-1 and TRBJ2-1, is KAGVTQTPRYLIKTRGQQVTLSCSPISGHRSVSWYQQTPGQGLQFLFEYFSETQRNKGNFPGRFSGRQFSNSRSEMNVSTLELGDSALYLCASSLAGSSYNEQFFGPGTRLTVL.

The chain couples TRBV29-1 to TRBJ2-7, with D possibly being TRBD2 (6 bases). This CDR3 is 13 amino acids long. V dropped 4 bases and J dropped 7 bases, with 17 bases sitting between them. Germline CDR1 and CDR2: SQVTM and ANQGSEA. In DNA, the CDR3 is TGCAGCGTTGTGAGGGTAGCGGTGCTTGAGCAGTACTTC. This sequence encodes CSVVRVAVLEQYF.

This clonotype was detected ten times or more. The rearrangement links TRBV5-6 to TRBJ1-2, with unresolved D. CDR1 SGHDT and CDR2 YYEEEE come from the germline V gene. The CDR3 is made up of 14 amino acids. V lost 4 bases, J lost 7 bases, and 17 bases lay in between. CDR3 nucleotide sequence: TGTGCCAGCAGCCCCGATCTCGGCGAGGGTGGCTACACCTTC. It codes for CASSPDLGEGGYTF. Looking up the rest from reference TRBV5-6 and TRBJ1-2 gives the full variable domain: DAGVTQSPTHLIKTRGQQVTLRCSPKSGHDTVSWYQQALGQGPQFIFQYYEEEERQRGNFPDRFSGHQFPNYSSELNVNALLLGDSALYLCASSPDLGEGGYTFGSGTRLTVV.

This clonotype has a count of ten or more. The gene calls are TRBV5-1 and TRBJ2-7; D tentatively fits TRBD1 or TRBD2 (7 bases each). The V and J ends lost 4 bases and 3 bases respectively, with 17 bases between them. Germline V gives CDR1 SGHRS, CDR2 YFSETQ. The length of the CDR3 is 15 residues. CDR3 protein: CASSLGEGALYEQYF. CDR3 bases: TGCGCCAGCAGCCTCGGGGAGGGGGCTCTCTACGAGCAGTACTTC.

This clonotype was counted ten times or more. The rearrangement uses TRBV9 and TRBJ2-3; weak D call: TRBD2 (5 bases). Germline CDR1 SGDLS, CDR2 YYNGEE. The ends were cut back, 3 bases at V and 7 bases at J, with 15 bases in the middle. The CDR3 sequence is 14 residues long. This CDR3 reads CASSGRGSENTQYF. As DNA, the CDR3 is TGTGCCAGCAGCGGCCGAGGTAGCGAAAATACGCAGTATTTT.

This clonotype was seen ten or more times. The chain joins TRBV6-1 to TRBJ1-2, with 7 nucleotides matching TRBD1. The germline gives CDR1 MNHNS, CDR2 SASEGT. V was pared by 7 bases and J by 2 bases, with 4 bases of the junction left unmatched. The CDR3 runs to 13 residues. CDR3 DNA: TGTGCCAGCATTGACAGGGAGAACTATGGCTACACCTTC. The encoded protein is CASIDRENYGYTF.

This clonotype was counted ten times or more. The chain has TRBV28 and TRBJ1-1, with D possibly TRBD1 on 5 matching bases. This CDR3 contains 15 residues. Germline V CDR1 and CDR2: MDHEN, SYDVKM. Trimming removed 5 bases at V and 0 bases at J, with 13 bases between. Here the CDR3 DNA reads TGTGCCAGCAGTATTCGGGGACGGGTGAACACTGAAGCTTTCTTT. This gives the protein CASSIRGRVNTEAFF.

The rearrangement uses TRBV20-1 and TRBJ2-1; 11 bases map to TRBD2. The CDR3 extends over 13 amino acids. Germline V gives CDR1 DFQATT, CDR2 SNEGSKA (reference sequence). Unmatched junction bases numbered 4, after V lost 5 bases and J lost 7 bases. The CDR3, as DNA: TGCAGTGCTCTTCGACTAGCGGGGAATGAGCAGTTCTTC. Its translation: CSALRLAGNEQFF.

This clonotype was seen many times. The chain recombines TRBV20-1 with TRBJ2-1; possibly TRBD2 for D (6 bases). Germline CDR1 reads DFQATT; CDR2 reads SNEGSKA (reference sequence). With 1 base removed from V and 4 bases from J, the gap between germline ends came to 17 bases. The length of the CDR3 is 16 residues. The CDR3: CSARVPGGISYNEQFF. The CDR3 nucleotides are TGCAGTGCTAGAGTTCCCGGCGGGATATCTTACAATGAGCAGTTCTTC.

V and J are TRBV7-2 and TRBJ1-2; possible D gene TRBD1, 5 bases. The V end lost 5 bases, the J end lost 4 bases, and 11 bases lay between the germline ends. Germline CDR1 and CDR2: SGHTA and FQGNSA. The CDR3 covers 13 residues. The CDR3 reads CASSQRGTYGYTF. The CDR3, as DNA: TGTGCCAGCAGCCAAAGGGGTACCTATGGCTACACCTTC.

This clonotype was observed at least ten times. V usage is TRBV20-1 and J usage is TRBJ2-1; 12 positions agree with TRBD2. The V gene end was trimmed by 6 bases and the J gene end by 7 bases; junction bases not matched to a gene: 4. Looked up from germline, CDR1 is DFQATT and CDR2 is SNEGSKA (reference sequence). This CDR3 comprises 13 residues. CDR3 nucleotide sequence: TGCAGTGCCCCGACTAGCGGGAGTAATGAGCAGTTCTTC. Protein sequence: CSAPTSGSNEQFF.

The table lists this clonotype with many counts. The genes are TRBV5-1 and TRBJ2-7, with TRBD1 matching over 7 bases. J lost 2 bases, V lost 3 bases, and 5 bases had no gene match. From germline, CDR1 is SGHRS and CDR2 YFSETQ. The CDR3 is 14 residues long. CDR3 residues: CASSSSGTAYEQYF. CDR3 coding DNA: TGCGCCAGCAGCTCGTCCGGGACAGCCTACGAGCAGTACTTC.

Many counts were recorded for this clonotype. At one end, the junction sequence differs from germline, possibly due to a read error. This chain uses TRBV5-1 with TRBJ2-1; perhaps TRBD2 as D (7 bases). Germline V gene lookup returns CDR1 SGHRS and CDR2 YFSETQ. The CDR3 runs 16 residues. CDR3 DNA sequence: TGCGCCAGCAGCAGGGGGGCGGGAGACCTTTACAATAAGCAGTTCTTC. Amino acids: CASSRGAGDLYNKQFF.

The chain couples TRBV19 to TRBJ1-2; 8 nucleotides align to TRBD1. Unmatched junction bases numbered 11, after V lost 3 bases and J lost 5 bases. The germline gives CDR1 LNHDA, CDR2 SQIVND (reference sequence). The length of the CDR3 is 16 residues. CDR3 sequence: CASSIQAQGAGYGYTF. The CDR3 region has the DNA TGTGCCAGTAGTATCCAAGCCCAGGGGGCAGGGTATGGCTACACCTTC.